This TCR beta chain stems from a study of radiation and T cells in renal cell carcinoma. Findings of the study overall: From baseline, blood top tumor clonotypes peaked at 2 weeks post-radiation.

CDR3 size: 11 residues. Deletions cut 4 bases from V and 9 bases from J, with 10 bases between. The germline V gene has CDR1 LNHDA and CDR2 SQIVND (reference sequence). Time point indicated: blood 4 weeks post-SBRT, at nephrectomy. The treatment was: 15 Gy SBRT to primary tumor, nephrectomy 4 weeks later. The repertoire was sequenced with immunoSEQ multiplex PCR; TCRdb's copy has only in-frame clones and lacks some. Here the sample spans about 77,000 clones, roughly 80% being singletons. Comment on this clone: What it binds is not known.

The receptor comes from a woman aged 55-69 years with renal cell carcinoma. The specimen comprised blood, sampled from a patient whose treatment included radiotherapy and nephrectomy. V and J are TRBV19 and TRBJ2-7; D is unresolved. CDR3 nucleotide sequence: TGTGCCAGTAGTAAAGGTACGGGGCAGTACTTC. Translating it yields CASSKGTGQYF.